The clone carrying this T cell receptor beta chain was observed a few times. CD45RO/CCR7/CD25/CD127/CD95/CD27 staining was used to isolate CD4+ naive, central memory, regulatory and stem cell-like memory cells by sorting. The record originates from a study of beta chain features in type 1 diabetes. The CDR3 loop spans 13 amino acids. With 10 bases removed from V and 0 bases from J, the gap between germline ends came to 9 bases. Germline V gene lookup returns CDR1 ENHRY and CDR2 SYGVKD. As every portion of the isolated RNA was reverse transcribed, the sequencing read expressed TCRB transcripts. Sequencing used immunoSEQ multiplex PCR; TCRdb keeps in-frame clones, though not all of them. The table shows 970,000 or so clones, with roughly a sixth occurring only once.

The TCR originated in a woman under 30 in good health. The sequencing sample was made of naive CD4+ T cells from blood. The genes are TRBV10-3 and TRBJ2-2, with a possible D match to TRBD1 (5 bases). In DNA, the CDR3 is TGTGCCAGTACAGGAGCGAACACCGGGGAGCTGTTTTTT. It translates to CASTGANTGELFF.